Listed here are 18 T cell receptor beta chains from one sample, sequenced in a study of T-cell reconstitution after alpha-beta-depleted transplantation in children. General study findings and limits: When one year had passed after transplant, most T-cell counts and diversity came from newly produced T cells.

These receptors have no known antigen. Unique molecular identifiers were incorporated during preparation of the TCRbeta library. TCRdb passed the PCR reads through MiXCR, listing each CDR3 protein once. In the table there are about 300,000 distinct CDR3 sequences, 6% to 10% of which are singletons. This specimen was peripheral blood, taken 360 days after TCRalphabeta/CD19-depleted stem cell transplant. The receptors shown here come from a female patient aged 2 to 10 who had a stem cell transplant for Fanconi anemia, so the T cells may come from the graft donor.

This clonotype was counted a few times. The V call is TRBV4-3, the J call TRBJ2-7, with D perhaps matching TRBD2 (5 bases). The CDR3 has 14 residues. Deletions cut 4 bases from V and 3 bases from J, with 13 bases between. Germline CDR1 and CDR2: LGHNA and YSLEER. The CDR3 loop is CASSPLGVNYEQYV. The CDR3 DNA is TGCGCCAGCAGCCCCCTCGGGGTCAACTACGAGCAGTACGTC.

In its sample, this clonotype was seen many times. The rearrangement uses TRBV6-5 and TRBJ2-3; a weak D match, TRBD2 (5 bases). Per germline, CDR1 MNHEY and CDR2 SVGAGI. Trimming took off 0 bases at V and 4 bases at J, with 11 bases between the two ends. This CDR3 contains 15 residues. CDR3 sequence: CASSYSASSSDTQYF. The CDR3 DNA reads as TGTGCCAGCAGTTACTCCGCTAGCAGCTCAGATACGCAGTATTTT.

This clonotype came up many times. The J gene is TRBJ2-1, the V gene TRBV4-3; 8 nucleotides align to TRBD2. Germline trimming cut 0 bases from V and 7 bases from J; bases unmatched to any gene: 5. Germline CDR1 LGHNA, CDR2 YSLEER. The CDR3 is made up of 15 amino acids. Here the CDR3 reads CASSQDPGGGNEQFF. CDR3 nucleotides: TGCGCCAGCAGCCAAGATCCGGGGGGGGGAAATGAGCAGTTCTTC.

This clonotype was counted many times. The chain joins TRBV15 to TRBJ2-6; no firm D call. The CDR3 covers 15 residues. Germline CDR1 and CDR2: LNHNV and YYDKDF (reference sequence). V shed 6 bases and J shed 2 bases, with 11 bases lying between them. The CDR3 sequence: CATSTRATGANVLTF. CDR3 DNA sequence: TGTGCCACCAGTACTCGGGCTACTGGGGCCAACGTCCTGACTTTC.

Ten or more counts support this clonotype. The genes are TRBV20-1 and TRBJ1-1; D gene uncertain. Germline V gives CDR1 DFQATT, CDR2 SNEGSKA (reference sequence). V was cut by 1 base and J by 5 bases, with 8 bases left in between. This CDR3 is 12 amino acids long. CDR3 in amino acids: CSARVGGTEAFF. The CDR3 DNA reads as TGCAGTGCTAGAGTTGGAGGAACTGAAGCTTTCTTT.

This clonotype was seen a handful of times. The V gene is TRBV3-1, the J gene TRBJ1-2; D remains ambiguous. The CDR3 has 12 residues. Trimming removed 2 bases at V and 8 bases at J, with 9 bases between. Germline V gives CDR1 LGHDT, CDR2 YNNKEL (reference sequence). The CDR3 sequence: CASSQIGSGYTF. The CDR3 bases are TGTGCCAGCAGCCAAATCGGCAGCGGCTACACCTTC.

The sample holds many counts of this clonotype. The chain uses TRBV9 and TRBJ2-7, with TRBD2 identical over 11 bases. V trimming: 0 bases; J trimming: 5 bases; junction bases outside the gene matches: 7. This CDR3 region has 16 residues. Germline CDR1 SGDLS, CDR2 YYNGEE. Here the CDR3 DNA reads TGTGCCAGCAGCGTAGCATCTAGCGGGAGGAGCCACGAGCAGTACTTC. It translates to CASSVASSGRSHEQYF.

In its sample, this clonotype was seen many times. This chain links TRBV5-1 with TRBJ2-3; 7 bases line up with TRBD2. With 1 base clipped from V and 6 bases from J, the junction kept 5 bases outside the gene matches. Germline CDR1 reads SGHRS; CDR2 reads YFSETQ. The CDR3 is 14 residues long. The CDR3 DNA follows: TGCGCCAGCAGCTTGCGGGAGGTTCTGGATACGCAGTATTTT. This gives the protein CASSLREVLDTQYF.

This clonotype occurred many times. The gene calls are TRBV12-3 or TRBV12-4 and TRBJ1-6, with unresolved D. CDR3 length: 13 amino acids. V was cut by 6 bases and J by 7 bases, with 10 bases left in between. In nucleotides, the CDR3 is TGTGCCAGCAGCCAAACCGGGAATTCACCCCTCCACTTT. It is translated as CASSQTGNSPLHF.

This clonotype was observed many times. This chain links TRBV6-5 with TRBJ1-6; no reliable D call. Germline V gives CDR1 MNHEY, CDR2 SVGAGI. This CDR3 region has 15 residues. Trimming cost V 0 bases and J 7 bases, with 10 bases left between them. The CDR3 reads CASSYSRDPNSPLHF. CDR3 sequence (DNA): TGTGCCAGCAGTTACTCGCGGGATCCGAATTCACCCCTCCACTTT.

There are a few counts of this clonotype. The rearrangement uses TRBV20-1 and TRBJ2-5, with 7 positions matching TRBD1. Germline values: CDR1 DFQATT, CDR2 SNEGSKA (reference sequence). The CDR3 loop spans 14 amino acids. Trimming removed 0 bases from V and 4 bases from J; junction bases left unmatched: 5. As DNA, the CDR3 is TGCAGTGCTAGAGATCGCACAGGGGTAGAGACCCAGTACTTC. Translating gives CSARDRTGVETQYF.

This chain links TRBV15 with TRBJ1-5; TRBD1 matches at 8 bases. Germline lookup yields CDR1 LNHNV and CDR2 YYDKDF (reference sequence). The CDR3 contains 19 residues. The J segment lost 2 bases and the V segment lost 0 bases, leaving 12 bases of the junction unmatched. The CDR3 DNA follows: TGTGCCACCAGCAGAGAGGCAGGGGGCGCTGGGAGTGGCAATCAGCCCCAGCATTTT. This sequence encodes CATSREAGGAGSGNQPQHF.

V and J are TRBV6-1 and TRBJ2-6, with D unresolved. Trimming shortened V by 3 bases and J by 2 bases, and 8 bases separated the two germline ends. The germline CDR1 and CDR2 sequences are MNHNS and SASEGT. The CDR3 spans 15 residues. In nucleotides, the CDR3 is TGTGCCAGCAGTGATCTTCGTACTGGGGCCAACGTCCTGACTTTC. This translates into CASSDLRTGANVLTF.

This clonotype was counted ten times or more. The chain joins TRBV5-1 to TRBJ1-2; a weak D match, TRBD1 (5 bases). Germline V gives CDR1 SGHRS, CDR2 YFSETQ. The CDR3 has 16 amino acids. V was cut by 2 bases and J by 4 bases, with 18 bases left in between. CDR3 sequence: CASSFEMRQRGYGYTF. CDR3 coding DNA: TGCGCCAGCAGCTTTGAGATGAGACAGAGAGGCTATGGCTACACCTTC.

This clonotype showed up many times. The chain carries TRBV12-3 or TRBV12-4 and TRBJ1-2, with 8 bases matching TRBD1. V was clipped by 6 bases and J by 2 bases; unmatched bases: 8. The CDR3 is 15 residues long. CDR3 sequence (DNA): TGTGCCAGCAGCAGCAGGGGGCGCGAAAACTATGGCTACACCTTC. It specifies CASSSRGRENYGYTF.

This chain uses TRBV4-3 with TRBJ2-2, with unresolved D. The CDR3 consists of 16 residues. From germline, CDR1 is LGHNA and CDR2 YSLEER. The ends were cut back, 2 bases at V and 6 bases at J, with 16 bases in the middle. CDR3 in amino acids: CASSQYTASSPGELFF. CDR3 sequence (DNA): TGCGCCAGCAGCCAATATACTGCCTCGAGTCCCGGGGAGCTGTTTTTT.

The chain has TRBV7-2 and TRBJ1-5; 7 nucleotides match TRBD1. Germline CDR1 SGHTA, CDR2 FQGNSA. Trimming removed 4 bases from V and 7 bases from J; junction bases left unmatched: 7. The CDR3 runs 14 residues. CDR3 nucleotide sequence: TGTGCCAGCAGCTCGACATACAGGGGACAGCCCCAGCATTTT. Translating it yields CASSSTYRGQPQHF.

CDR3 sequence (DNA): TGCAGTGCCATCGGGGGGACGAATGAAAAACTGTTTTTT. It encodes CSAIGGTNEKLFF. The chain links TRBV20-1 to TRBJ1-4, with a tentative D call TRBD1 (5 bases). The CDR3 extends over 13 amino acids. Germline CDR1 and CDR2: DFQATT and SNEGSKA (reference sequence). The ends were cut back, 6 bases at V and 5 bases at J, with 13 bases in the middle.